Sequencing of this T cell receptor (beta chain) was carried out in a study of blood T cell repertoires in COVID-19. Overall study: The United States, Italy and Spain provided the acute and convalescent COVID-19 samples. Sample material is recorded as cDNA or gDNA derived from T cells, B-cell-depleted T cells, or PBMCs.

V was pared by 4 bases and J by 10 bases, with 7 bases of the junction left unmatched. This CDR3 has 14 residues. The germline V gene has CDR1 SGDLS and CDR2 YYNGEE. Per the authors' pipeline: For nucleated cells, counts were estimated from reference gene primer amplification. Profiling relied on immunoSEQ multiplex PCR, and the TCRdb table lists in-frame clones only, not all of them. V, J and clone size derive from that table, while D and trimming were established from the DNA sequence. The data contain around 25,000 clones, just over 90% of them singletons. V and J are TRBV9 and TRBJ2-3; 12 bases align to TRBD2. Sequenced material: peripheral blood. This receptor was obtained from a human donor in a cohort sampled during active COVID-19. CDR3 amino acids: CASSPATSGSAQYF. The DNA of the CDR3 is TGTGCCAGCAGCCCCGCGACTAGCGGGAGCGCGCAGTATTTT.